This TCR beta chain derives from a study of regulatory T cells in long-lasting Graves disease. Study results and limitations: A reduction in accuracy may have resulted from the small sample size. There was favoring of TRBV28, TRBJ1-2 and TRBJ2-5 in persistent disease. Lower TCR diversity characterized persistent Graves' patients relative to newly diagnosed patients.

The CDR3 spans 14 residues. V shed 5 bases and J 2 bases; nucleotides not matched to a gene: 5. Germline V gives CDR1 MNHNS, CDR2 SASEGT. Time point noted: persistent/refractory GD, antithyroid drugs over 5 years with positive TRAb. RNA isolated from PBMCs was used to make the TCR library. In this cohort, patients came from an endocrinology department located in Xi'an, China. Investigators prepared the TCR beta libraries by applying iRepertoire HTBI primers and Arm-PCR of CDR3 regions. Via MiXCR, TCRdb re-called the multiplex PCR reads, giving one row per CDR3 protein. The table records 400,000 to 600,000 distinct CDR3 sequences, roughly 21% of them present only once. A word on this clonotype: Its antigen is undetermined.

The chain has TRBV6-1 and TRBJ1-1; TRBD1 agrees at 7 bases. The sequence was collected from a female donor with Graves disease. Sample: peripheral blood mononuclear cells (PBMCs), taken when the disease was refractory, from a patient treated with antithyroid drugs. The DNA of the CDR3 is TGTGCCAGCAGTCCGACAGGGAGCAACACTGAAGCTTTCTTT. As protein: CASSPTGSNTEAFF.